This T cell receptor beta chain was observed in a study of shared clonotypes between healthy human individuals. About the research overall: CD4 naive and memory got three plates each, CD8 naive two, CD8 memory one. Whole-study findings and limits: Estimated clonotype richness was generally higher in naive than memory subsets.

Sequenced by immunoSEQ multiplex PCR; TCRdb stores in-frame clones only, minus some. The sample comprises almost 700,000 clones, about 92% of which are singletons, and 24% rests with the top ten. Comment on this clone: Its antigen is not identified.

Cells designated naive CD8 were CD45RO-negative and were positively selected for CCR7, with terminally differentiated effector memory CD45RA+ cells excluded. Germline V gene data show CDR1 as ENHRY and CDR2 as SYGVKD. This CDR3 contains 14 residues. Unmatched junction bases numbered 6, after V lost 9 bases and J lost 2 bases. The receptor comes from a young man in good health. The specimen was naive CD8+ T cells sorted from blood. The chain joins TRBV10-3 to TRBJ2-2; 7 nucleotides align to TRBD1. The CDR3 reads CAMQGQPNTGELFF. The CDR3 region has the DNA TGTGCCATGCAGGGACAGCCCAACACCGGGGAGCTGTTTTTT.